The entry below describes one TCR beta chain. The data are from a study of blood T cell repertoires in COVID-19. V lost 5 bases to trimming and J lost 8 bases; unmatched junction nucleotides: 8. Germline V gene sequence: CDR1 SQVTM, CDR2 ANQGSEA. CDR3 length: 13 residues. Original handling: Amplifying reference gene primers gave estimates of nucleated cell counts. Profiled with immunoSEQ multiplex PCR; TCRdb holds only in-frame clones, not every one. That table gives V, J and clone size, and the DNA gave D and trimming. The sample has 180,000 or so clones, 70% to 90% seen once; the top ten hold approximately 10%.

The sequence derives from a human donor with active or convalescent COVID-19. The donor label of this sample is uncertain. The rearrangement uses TRBV29-1 and TRBJ1-4; 7 bases fit TRBD1. The sample consisted of peripheral blood. CDR3 in amino acids: CSVTGQVTEKLFF. The CDR3 DNA sequence: TGCAGCGTTACCGGACAGGTGACGGAAAAACTGTTTTTT.